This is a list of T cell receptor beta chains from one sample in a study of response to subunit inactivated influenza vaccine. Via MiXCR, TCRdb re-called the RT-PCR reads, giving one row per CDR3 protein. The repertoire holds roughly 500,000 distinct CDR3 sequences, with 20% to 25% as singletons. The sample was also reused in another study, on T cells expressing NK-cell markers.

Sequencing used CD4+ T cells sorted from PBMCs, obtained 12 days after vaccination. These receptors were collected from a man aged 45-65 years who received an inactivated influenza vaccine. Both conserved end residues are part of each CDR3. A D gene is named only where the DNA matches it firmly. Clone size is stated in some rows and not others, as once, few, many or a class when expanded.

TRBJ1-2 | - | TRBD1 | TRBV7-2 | CASSSNRGSYGYTF | TGTGCCAGCAGCTCAAACAGGGGTTCCTATGGCTACACCTTC
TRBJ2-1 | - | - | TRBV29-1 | CSVGQRGLPYNEQFF | TGCAGCGTTGGTCAGAGGGGCCTACCCTACAATGAGCAGTTCTTC
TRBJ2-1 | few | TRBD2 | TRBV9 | CASSGLGGETEGYEQFF | TGTGCCAGCAGCGGATTGGGGGGGGAAACGGAAGGATATGAGCAGTTCTTC
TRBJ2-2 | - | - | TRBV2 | CASSDGLTSNTGELFF | TGTGCCAGCAGTGATGGTCTAACCTCGAACACCGGGGAGCTGTTTTTT
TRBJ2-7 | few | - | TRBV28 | CASRPGPYEQYF | TGTGCCAGCAGACCCGGACCCTACGAGCAGTACTTC
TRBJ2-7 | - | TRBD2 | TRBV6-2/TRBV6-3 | CASSPSGRSTYEQYF | TGTGCCAGCAGTCCTAGCGGGAGGTCTACCTACGAGCAGTACTTC
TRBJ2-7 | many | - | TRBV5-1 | CASSGGAGSYEQYF | TGCGCCAGCAGCGGCGGGGCCGGCTCCTACGAGCAGTACTTC
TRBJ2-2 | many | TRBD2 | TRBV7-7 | CASTPWGTSFTSNTGELFF | TGTGCTAGCACGCCCTGGGGGACTAGCTTTACTTCGAACACCGGGGAGCTGTTTTTT
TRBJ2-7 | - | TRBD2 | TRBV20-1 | CSADWTSGSYEQYF | TGCAGTGCAGATTGGACTAGCGGTTCCTACGAGCAGTACTTC
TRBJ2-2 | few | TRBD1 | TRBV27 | CASRQGQGAGELFF | TGTGCCAGCAGACAAGGACAGGGGGCCGGGGAGCTGTTTTTT
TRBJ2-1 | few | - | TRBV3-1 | CASSPFGEGNEQFF | TGTGCCAGCAGCCCTTTCGGCGAGGGCAATGAGCAGTTCTTC
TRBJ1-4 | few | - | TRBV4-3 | CASSQGSGRGNEKLFF | TGCGCCAGCAGCCAAGGGAGCGGGAGGGGTAATGAAAAACTGTTTTTT
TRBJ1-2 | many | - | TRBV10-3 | CAISGPLGGKHYGYTF | TGTGCCATCAGTGGTCCTCTGGGAGGGAAGCACTATGGCTACACCTTC
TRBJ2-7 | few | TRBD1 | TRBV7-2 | CASSLQRDRVSEQYF | TGTGCCAGCAGCTTACAAAGGGACAGGGTATCCGAGCAGTACTTC
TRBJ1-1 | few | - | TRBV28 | CASSLNPGNMNTEAFF | TGTGCCAGCAGTTTAAATCCGGGTAACATGAACACTGAAGCTTTCTTT
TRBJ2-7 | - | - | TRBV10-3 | CAISESRGFSSYEQYF | TGTGCCATCAGTGAGTCAAGGGGGTTTAGCTCCTACGAGCAGTACTTC
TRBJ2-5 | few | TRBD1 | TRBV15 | CATSVQGYQETQYF | TGTGCCACCAGCGTACAGGGGTACCAAGAGACCCAGTACTTC
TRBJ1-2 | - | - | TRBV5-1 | CASSPPGYGYTF | TGCGCCAGCAGCCCACCCGGGTATGGCTACACCTTC
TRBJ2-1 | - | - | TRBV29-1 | CSVGGSMARNNEQFF | TGCAGCGTTGGGGGGTCGATGGCACGGAACAATGAGCAGTTCTTC
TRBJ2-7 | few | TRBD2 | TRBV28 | CASRRRAGDYEQYF | TGTGCCAGCAGGCGACGAGCGGGAGACTACGAGCAGTACTTC
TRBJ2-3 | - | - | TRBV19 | CASRMGHDRTDTQYF | TGTGCCAGTAGGATGGGACATGACAGGACAGATACGCAGTATTTT
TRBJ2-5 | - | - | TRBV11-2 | CASTFSNRVLETQYF | TGTGCCAGCACCTTTTCCAACAGGGTGCTGGAGACCCAGTACTTC
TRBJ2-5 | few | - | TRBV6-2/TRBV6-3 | CASSYRRQTQYF | TGTGCCAGCAGTTACCGTCGTCAGACCCAGTACTTC
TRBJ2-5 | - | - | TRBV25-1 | CASSDGTKETQYF | TGTGCCAGCAGTGACGGGACAAAAGAGACCCAGTACTTC
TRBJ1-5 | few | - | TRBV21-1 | CASSNNAQGADQPQHF | TGTGCCAGCAGCAACAACGCACAGGGGGCAGATCAGCCCCAGCATTTT
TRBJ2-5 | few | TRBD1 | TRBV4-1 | CASSQGTGDGETQYF | TGCGCCAGCAGCCAAGGGACAGGGGACGGGGAGACCCAGTACTTC
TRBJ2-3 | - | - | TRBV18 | CASSPTRTTDTQYF | TGTGCCAGCTCACCTACTAGAACCACAGATACGCAGTATTTT
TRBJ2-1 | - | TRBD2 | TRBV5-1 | CASRSGTSPYNEQFF | TGCGCCAGCAGATCCGGGACTAGCCCTTACAATGAGCAGTTCTTC
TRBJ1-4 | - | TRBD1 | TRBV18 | CASSPGQNNEKLFF | TGTGCCAGCTCACCGGGACAGAATAATGAAAAACTGTTTTTT